This T cell receptor (beta chain) was observed in a study of T cell changes during pregnancy in multiple sclerosis. The V end lost 2 bases, the J end lost 0 bases, and 21 bases lay between the germline ends. Germline V CDR1 and CDR2: SQVTM, ANQGSEA. The CDR3 length is 18 residues. Sequencing was performed with immunoSEQ multiplex PCR; in TCRdb, only in-frame clones are kept and a portion is missing. Of tens of thousands of clones listed, around nine tenths are singletons. The V call is TRBV29-1, the J call TRBJ2-3; D remains ambiguous. The input for sequencing was CD4+ T cells from peripheral blood mononuclear cells, taken in the third trimester of pregnancy. This receptor was identified in a female donor with multiple sclerosis, enrolled in a pregnancy study. The CDR3 sequence: CSVESGILLGISTDTQYF. In DNA, the CDR3 is TGCAGCGTTGAATCGGGTATATTGCTCGGTATTAGCACAGATACGCAGTATTTT.